The 6 T cell receptor beta chains below come from one sample, sequenced in a study of regulatory T cells in long-lasting Graves disease. Both iRepertoire HTBI primers and Arm-PCR of CDR3 regions were used to build the TCR beta libraries. TCRdb redid the calling of the multiplex PCR reads with MiXCR, one entry per CDR3 protein. The sample consists of a few hundred thousand distinct CDR3 sequences, about an eighth of them appearing once. As to time point: newly diagnosed GD, antithyroid drugs for less than 3 months. PBMCs were the source of the RNA used for TCR sequencing. These sequences were also reported in another study, on T cells in Graves' hyperthyroidism and ophthalmopathy.

This sample comprised peripheral blood mononuclear cells (PBMCs), obtained at new diagnosis, from a patient treated with antithyroid drugs. The receptor set was obtained from a woman in her late teens or twenties with Graves disease.

This clonotype was counted ten times or more. V usage is TRBV2 and J usage is TRBJ2-7; no clear D. CDR3 size: 15 residues. V lost 1 base to trimming and J lost 4 bases, with 14 bases between them. Germline loops: CDR1 SNHLY, CDR2 FYNNEI. The CDR3 loop is CASSEDRTRRYEQYV. CDR3 DNA sequence: TGTGCCAGCAGTGAAGACCGTACCCGCCGGTACGAGCAGTACGTC.

This clonotype was observed at least ten times. The V call is TRBV6-2 or TRBV6-3, the J call TRBJ2-3, with 11 positions matching TRBD2. The CDR3 loop spans 15 amino acids. Germline CDR1 and CDR2: MNHEY and SVGEGT. The trim removed 9 bases at V and 0 bases at J, leaving 5 bases unmatched. CDR3 loop: CASRGLAVSTDTQYF. The CDR3 DNA reads TGTGCCAGTAGGGGACTAGCGGTTAGCACAGATACGCAGTATTTT.

The table lists this clonotype with many counts. CDR3 in amino acids: CASSYHLRQGGTYRNQPQHF. As DNA, the CDR3 is TGTGCCAGCAGTTACCACCTCCGACAGGGGGGTACTTATCGCAATCAGCCCCAGCATTTT. This sequence joins TRBV7-8 and TRBJ1-5; 9 bases match TRBD1. Germline lookup yields CDR1 SGHVS and CDR2 FQNEAQ. CDR3 length equals 20 residues. V lost 6 bases and J lost 2; bases outside the gene matches: 20.

This clonotype was seen at least ten times. CDR3 sequence reads: CASSLKRESYEQYF. The CDR3 DNA sequence: TGTGCCAGCAGCTTAAAGCGGGAGTCCTACGAGCAGTACTTC. The genes are TRBV7-2 and TRBJ2-7; 8 nucleotides agree with TRBD2. Germline CDR1 SGHTA, CDR2 FQGNSA. The CDR3 has 14 residues. V was clipped by 2 bases and J by 1 base; unmatched bases: 1.

This clonotype was detected many times. This chain connects TRBV27 to TRBJ1-5, with TRBD1 identical over 8 bases. J gave up 1 base and V 4 bases, and 12 bases lay outside the gene matches. Germline CDR1 is MNHEY and CDR2 is SMNVEV (reference sequence). The CDR3 contains 18 residues. The CDR3 nucleotides are TGTGCCAGCAGTTCCTCTCGGACAGGGCCTGCGAGCAATCAGCCCCAGCATTTT. Translated: CASSSSRTGPASNQPQHF.

CDR3: CASSVEGDTEAFF. DNA of the CDR3: TGTGCCAGCAGCGTAGAGGGTGACACTGAAGCTTTCTTT. The rearrangement joins TRBV9 to TRBJ1-1; D call uncertain. This CDR3 contains 13 residues. In germline, CDR1 is SGDLS, CDR2 YYNGEE. Trimming cost V 0 bases and J 3 bases, with 6 bases left between them. Supplemented by reference TRBV9 and TRBJ1-1, the full variable domain reads DSGVTQTPKHLITATGQRVTLRCSPRSGDLSVYWYQQSLDQGLQFLIQYYNGEERAKGNILERFSAQQFPDLHSELNLSSLELGDSALYFCASSVEGDTEAFFGQGTRLTVV.